The next 3 T cell receptor beta chains were all read from a single sample in a study of T cells in Graves' hyperthyroidism and ophthalmopathy. The CDR3 regions of TCR beta were amplified from RNA transcripts. TCR CDR3 underwent first-round RT-PCR with the HTBI primer set. TCRdb reprocessed the multiplex PCR reads via MiXCR and lists one record per CDR3 protein. The sample has about 540,000 distinct CDR3 sequences, more than 45% seen once; the top ten hold around 7.7%. Source material: peripheral blood or thyroid tissue (not recorded which). These receptors all come from a woman under 30 with Graves' hyperthyroidism.

This chain connects TRBV29-1 to TRBJ2-3; possible D gene TRBD2, 5 bases. Looked up from germline, CDR1 is SQVTM and CDR2 is ANQGSEA. The length of the CDR3 is 12 residues. The V end lost 2 bases, the J end lost 5 bases, and 8 bases lay between the germline ends. The CDR3 bases are TGCAGCGTTGAACCGGCGGGAGATACGCAGTATTTT. This codes for CSVEPAGDTQYF.

This clonotype appeared many times. The chain joins TRBV12-3 or TRBV12-4 to TRBJ1-2; D might be TRBD1 (5 bases). The CDR3 contains 14 residues. V was cut by 5 bases and J by 5 bases, with 15 bases left in between. This chain's CDR3 is CASSRSSRGYGYTF. In DNA form, the CDR3 reads TGTGCCAGCAGTCGGAGCAGCCGGGGGTATGGCTACACCTTC.

This chain connects TRBV12-5 to TRBJ2-2, with 7 nucleotides matching TRBD1. The CDR3 is 20 residues long. Germline values: CDR1 LGHNT, CDR2 FRNRAP. J lost 0 bases, V lost 1 base, and 14 bases had no gene match. Written as DNA, the CDR3 is TGTGCTAGTGGTTTGGAAGACCTCCAGATCGGGACAGCGAACACCGGGGAGCTGTTTTTT. It encodes CASGLEDLQIGTANTGELFF. Filled out from reference TRBV12-5 and TRBJ2-2, the complete variable domain reads DARVTQTPRHKVTEMGQEVTMRCQPILGHNTVFWYRQTMMQGLELLAYFRNRAPLDDSGMPKDRFSAEMPDATLATLKIQPSEPRDSAVYFCASGLEDLQIGTANTGELFFGEGSRLTVL.